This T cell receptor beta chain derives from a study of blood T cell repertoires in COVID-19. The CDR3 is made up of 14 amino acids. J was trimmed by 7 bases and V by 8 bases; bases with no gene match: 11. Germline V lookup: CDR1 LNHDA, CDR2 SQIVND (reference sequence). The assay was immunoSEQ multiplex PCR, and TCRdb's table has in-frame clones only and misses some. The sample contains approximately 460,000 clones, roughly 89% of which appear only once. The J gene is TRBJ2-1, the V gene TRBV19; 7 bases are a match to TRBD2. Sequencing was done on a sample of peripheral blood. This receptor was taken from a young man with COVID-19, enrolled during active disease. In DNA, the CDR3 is TGTGCCAGTCAAAGACTAGCATGGGGTAATGAGCAGTTCTTC. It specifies CASQRLAWGNEQFF.